This TCR beta chain is from a study of blood T cell repertoires in COVID-19. The V gene's germline CDR1 is LGHDT and CDR2 YNNKEL (reference sequence). V dropped 1 base and J dropped 6 bases, with 15 bases sitting between them. This CDR3 spans 16 amino acids. This clone showed up just a few times. Sequencing used immunoSEQ multiplex PCR; TCRdb keeps in-frame clones, though not all of them. Of 380,000 or so clones detected, roughly 90% appear once; the ten largest clones hold more than 0.9%. This TCR derives from a young woman with acute COVID-19. Sample: PBMCs or T cells enriched from blood (not recorded which). The V call is TRBV3-1 (or the pseudogene TRBV3-2), the J call TRBJ2-2; tentative D call: TRBD1 (6 bases). CDR3: CASSQGGGAKAGELFF. The CDR3 DNA reads TGTGCCAGCAGCCAAGGTGGGGGCGCCAAGGCCGGGGAGCTGTTTTTT.